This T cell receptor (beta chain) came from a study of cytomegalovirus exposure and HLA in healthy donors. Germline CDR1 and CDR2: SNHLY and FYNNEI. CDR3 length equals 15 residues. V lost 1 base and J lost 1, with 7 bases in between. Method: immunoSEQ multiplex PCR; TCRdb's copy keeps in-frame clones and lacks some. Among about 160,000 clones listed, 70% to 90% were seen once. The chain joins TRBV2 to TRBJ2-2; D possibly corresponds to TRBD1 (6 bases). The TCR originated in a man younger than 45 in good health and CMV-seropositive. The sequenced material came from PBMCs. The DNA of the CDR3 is TGTGCCAGCAGTGAAGGGACAGAGAACACCGGGGAGCTGTTTTTT. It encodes CASSEGTENTGELFF.